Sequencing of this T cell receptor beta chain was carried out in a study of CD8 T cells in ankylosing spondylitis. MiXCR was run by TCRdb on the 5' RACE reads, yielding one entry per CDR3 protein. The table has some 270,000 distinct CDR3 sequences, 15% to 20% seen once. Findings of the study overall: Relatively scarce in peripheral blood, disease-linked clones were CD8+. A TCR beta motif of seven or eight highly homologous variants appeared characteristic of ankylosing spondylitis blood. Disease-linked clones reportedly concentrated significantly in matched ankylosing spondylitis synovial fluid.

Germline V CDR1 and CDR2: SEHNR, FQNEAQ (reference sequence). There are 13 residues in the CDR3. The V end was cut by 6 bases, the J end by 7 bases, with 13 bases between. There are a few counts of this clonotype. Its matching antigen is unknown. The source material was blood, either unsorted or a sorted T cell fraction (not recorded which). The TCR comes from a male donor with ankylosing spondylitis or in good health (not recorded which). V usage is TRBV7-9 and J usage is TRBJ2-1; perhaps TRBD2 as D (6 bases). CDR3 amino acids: CASRRGEENEQFF. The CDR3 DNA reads TGTGCCAGCAGAAGAGGGGAGGAAAATGAGCAGTTCTTC.